This T cell receptor (beta chain) was identified in a study of T cell responses to AZD1222 COVID-19 vaccine. The CDR3 sequence is 17 residues long. V was clipped by 0 bases and J by 0 bases, with 15 bases between them. Germline assignment: CDR1 GTSNPN and CDR2 SVGIG (reference sequence). Details on this clone: Its target is unknown.

Profiled with immunoSEQ multiplex PCR; TCRdb holds only in-frame clones, not every one. The data hold around 100,000 clones, with 84% observed a single time. Study-level results: With two AZD1222 doses given, Spike-specific TCR breadth and depth both rose. Mostly white British, mostly female donors; authors suggested clonal diversity may be underestimated. No repertoire was sampled before or during the peak T cell response, only after it.

The chain employs TRBV30 and TRBJ2-1; D might be TRBD1 (6 bases). The sequenced sample was peripheral blood, obtained on day 0 of AZD1222 vaccination. The source is an adult in good health. DNA for the CDR3: TGTGCCTGGAGTGTACTAGGGGGACATAGCTCCTACAATGAGCAGTTCTTC. Translated: CAWSVLGGHSSYNEQFF.